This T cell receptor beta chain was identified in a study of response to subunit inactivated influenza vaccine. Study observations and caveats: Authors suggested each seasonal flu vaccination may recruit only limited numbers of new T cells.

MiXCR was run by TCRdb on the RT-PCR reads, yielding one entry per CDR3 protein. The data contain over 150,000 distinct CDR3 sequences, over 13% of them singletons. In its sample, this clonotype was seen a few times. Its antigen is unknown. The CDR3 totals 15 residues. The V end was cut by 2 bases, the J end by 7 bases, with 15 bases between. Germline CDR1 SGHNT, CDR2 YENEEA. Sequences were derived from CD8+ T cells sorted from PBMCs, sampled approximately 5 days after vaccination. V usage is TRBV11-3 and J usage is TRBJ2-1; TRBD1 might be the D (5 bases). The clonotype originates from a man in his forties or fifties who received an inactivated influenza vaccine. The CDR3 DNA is TGTGCCAGCAGCTTAACGGTGCAGGGAAGGAATGAGCAGTTCTTC. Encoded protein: CASSLTVQGRNEQFF.